A single sample gave rise to the 13 T cell receptor beta chains below, sequenced in a study of control samples from healthy donors and cancer patients (TCRdb year 2020). Receptor libraries were prepared by the immunoSEQ multiplex PCR assay. Held by TCRdb, this immuneACCESS table contains in-frame sequences only and omits some clones. Under half of the omission traces to an unresolved V gene where checked; the cause of the rest is unknown. Present in this sample are approximately 140,000 clones, roughly 93% of which were seen just once. More than 5% of the sample belongs to the ten largest clones. The sample consisted of blood. The receptors here all came from a man aged 18 to 30 in good health.

The genes are TRBV24-1 and TRBJ2-5, with no clear D. V lost 4 bases to trimming and J lost 2 bases, with 13 bases between them. This CDR3 spans 15 amino acids. The germline gives CDR1 KGHDR, CDR2 SFDVKD. CDR3 sequence reads: CATSDGVYTQETQYF. The CDR3 DNA reads TGTGCCACCAGTGACGGAGTCTATACACAAGAGACCCAGTACTTC.

This chain links TRBV7-8 with TRBJ2-1; TRBD1 is a possible D gene (6 bases). The length of the CDR3 is 14 residues. Per germline, CDR1 SGHVS and CDR2 FQNEAQ. Trimming removed 7 bases from V and 6 bases from J, with 16 bases in between. In DNA form, the CDR3 reads TGTGCCAGCATGTGGCTGGTAGGGGGCAATGAGCAGTTCTTC. Its protein product is CASMWLVGGNEQFF.

This clone has only a few counts. The rearrangement joins TRBV3-1 (or the pseudogene TRBV3-2) to TRBJ1-2; no clear D gene. This CDR3 is 15 amino acids long. Deletions cut 0 bases from V and 4 bases from J, with 12 bases between. Germline-derived CDR1 and CDR2 are LGHDT and YNNKEL (reference sequence). Written as DNA, the CDR3 is TGTGCCAGCAGCCAAGACTTCGGGGAGCCCTATGGCTACACCTTC. This codes for CASSQDFGEPYGYTF.

The chain's CDR3 is CASSDRLAGGRETQYF. DNA for the CDR3: TGCGCCAGCAGCGATAGACTAGCGGGGGGGCGAGAGACCCAGTACTTC. The gene calls are TRBV5-1 and TRBJ2-5; TRBD2 aligns across 14 bases. The CDR3 is made up of 16 amino acids. V lost 4 bases to trimming and J lost 4 bases; unmatched junction nucleotides: 6. CDR1 is SGHRS, CDR2 YFSETQ, per germline.

V is TRBV25-1 and J is TRBJ1-2; D is possibly TRBD1 (5 bases). The CDR3 contains 17 residues. Looked up from germline, CDR1 is MGHDK and CDR2 is SYGVNS. V lost 3 bases to trimming and J lost 0 bases, with 17 bases between them. In nucleotides, the CDR3 is TGTGCCAGCAGTGAGGGTGGGGGGTCGGCGCCTAACTATGGCTACACCTTC. It translates to CASSEGGGSAPNYGYTF.

J is TRBJ2-7 and V is TRBV11-2, with D perhaps TRBD2 (6 bases). This CDR3 region has 13 residues. Trimming removed 8 bases at V and 5 bases at J, with 16 bases between. Germline V gene data show CDR1 as SGHAT and CDR2 as FQNNGV. This CDR3 is CASGGSVIHEQYF. As DNA, the CDR3 is TGTGCCAGCGGGGGGTCGGTTATCCACGAGCAGTACTTC.

The chain uses TRBV18 and TRBJ2-3, with TRBD2 matching 11 bases. This CDR3 is 18 amino acids long. Germline CDR1 and CDR2: KGHSH and LQKENI. Germline trimming cut 3 bases from V and 9 bases from J; bases unmatched to any gene: 17. The CDR3: CASSPYTSGSLSARTQYF. CDR3 nucleotides: TGTGCCAGCTCACCTTATACTAGCGGGAGTCTTTCGGCCCGGACGCAGTATTTT.

CDR3 protein: CASSVSTGSVYEQYF. The CDR3 bases are TGTGCCAGCAGCGTAAGTACAGGGAGTGTTTACGAGCAGTACTTC. The rearrangement joins TRBV9 to TRBJ2-7, with D possibly being TRBD1 (6 bases). There are 15 residues in the CDR3. Trimming cost V 1 base and J 4 bases, with 15 bases left between them. Germline CDR1 is SGDLS and CDR2 is YYNGEE.

CDR3 nucleotide sequence: TGTGCCAGTAGTACTTCCCCAGGGGACAATCAGCCCCAGCATTTT. As protein: CASSTSPGDNQPQHF. The chain joins TRBV19 to TRBJ1-5, with TRBD1 as a possible D gene (6 bases). Trimming pared 4 bases from V and 3 bases from J, leaving 13 bases between. The CDR3 covers 15 residues. CDR1 is LNHDA and CDR2 is SQIVND in the germline V gene (reference sequence).

The J gene is TRBJ1-4, the V gene TRBV29-1; D remains ambiguous. The CDR3 has 14 residues. V was cut by 4 bases and J by 0 bases, with 9 bases left in between. Germline CDR1 is SQVTM and CDR2 is ANQGSEA. The CDR3 is CSVVWDATNEKLFF. The CDR3 nucleotides read TGCAGCGTTGTTTGGGATGCAACTAATGAAAAACTGTTTTTT.

The chain is built from TRBV28 and TRBJ2-3; D ambiguous. The CDR3 extends over 16 amino acids. The V gene lost 8 bases and the J gene lost 3 bases, with 21 bases spanning the gap. Germline values: CDR1 MDHEN, CDR2 SYDVKM. CDR3 amino acids: CASVTGRPLGTDTQYF. The CDR3 nucleotides read TGTGCCAGCGTGACGGGCAGGCCTTTAGGGACAGATACGCAGTATTTT.

This clone has ten or more counts. This chain joins TRBV13 and TRBJ1-5; the D gene is possibly TRBD1 (5 bases). V was trimmed by 7 bases and J by 4 bases, leaving 8 bases between them. The CDR3 contains 12 residues. CDR1 and CDR2 (germline): PRHDT, FYEKMQ (reference sequence). The CDR3 DNA sequence: TGTGCCAGCAAGGAGGGGAATCAGCCCCAGCATTTT. This sequence encodes CASKEGNQPQHF.

The chain recombines TRBV6-2 or TRBV6-3 with TRBJ1-1; D uncertain. The CDR3 consists of 13 residues. Germline CDR1 reads MNHEY; CDR2 reads SVGEGT. V shed 0 bases and J shed 5 bases, with 7 bases lying between them. CDR3 sequence reads: CASSYSPRTEAFF. The CDR3 nucleotides are TGTGCCAGCAGTTACTCCCCCCGAACTGAAGCTTTCTTT.